These T cell receptor beta chains were read from a single sample in a study of graft-versus-host responses after intestinal transplantation. TCRdb's table, derived via immunoSEQ multiplex PCR, lists solely in-frame clones and lacks some. The sample has fewer than 30,000 clones, over 75% seen once; the top ten hold 0.95% to 1%. The specimen comprised PBMCs, sampled approximately 450 days after intestinal transplant. These TCRs come from a human patient who received an intestinal transplant, so some T cells may come from the graft donor. The CDR3 runs from the conserved cysteine through the conserved F or W. D genes are given only for firm matches. Some rows have no size entry. The others give once, few or many, or a class for an expanded clone.

j_gene,v_gene,d_gene,abundance,CDR3nt,CDR3aa
TRBJ2-2,TRBV5-6,.,.,TGTGCCAGCAGCTTGGACGAAAGCACCGGGGAGCTGTTTTTT,CASSLDESTGELFF
TRBJ1-1,TRBV19,.,.,TGTGCCAGTAGTACGGGGCTCACTGAAGCTTTCTTT,CASSTGLTEAFF
TRBJ2-1,TRBV11-2,.,.,TGTGCCAGCAGCTTAGTAATTAGCTCCTACAATGAGCAGTTCTTC,CASSLVISSYNEQFF
TRBJ2-3,TRBV15,.,.,TGTGCCACCAGAGGACCAAGCACAGATACGCAGTATTTT,CATRGPSTDTQYF
TRBJ2-5,TRBV5-1,.,.,TGCGCCAGTAAACTAGAAGAGACCCAGTACTTC,CASKLEETQYF
TRBJ2-3,TRBV11-3,.,.,TGTGCCAGCAGCTTACCCAGCACAGATACGCAGTATTTT,CASSLPSTDTQYF
TRBJ1-6,TRBV28,.,.,TGTGCCAGCAGCCAAGACAATTCACCCCTCCACTTT,CASSQDNSPLHF
TRBJ2-7,TRBV29-1,.,.,TGCAGCGTTGGGGGAACCAACGAGCAGTACTTC,CSVGGTNEQYF
TRBJ2-7,TRBV5-6,TRBD1,.,TGTGCCAGCAGCTATGGACAGGGTTACGAGCAGTACTTC,CASSYGQGYEQYF
TRBJ1-2,TRBV2,TRBD1,few,TGTGCCAGGATGGGACAGGGTTATGGCTACACCTTC,CARMGQGYGYTF
TRBJ2-3,TRBV9,.,once,TGTGCCAGCAGCGTAGGGACTTCCCCTAGCACAGATACGCAGTATTTT,CASSVGTSPSTDTQYF
TRBJ2-3,TRBV6-5,TRBD1,.,TGTGCCAGCAGCCAAGGACAGGGAAGCACAGATACGCAGTATTTT,CASSQGQGSTDTQYF
TRBJ2-7,TRBV15,.,.,TGTGCCACCAGCAGAGCTACGAGCGTTCCGTCCTACGAGCAGTACTTC,CATSRATSVPSYEQYF
TRBJ2-7,TRBV9,TRBD2,.,TGTGCCAGCAGCGTTGGACTAGCGGGAGATTACGAGCAGTACTTC,CASSVGLAGDYEQYF
TRBJ2-1,TRBV14,TRBD1,once,TGTGCCAGCAGCCAAGTTCAAACCGGGACAGGGGGCGGCCAGTTCTTC,CASSQVQTGTGGGQFF
TRBJ1-5,TRBV19,.,.,TGTGCCAGTAGGGACCTCCTCGGACAGCGGATTCTGTCTTACCAGCCCCAGCATTTT,CASRDLLGQRILSYQPQHF
TRBJ2-7,TRBV11-3,TRBD1,.,TGTGCCAGCAGCTTAGCCGGGACAGGGGGCTACGAGCAGTACTTC,CASSLAGTGGYEQYF
TRBJ2-7,TRBV4-2,.,.,TGTGCCAGCAGCCAAGGGGCAGGGGTCGCCTCCTACGAGCAGTACTTC,CASSQGAGVASYEQYF
TRBJ2-7,TRBV19,TRBD1,.,TGTGCCAGTAGTGTATCCGGGACAGACTACGAGCAGTACTTC,CASSVSGTDYEQYF
TRBJ1-5,TRBV6-6,.,.,TGTGCCAGCAGTAAAGGTCGTGTGGGAAATCAGCCCCAGCATTTT,CASSKGRVGNQPQHF
TRBJ1-1,TRBV19,.,once,TGTGCCAGTAGTCCGGACAAGGACACTGAAGCTTTCTTT,CASSPDKDTEAFF
TRBJ2-7,TRBV5-5,TRBD2,.,TGTGCCAGCAGTCCTGGGACCGGGACTAGGGGAACAGGCCACGAGCAGTACTTC,CASSPGTGTRGTGHEQYF
TRBJ1-2,TRBV18,.,.,TGTGCCAGCTCACCCCCAAGGGGGTTGGGGGAGTCGGGACTCTATGGCTACACCTTC,CASSPPRGLGESGLYGYTF
TRBJ2-1,TRBV11-2,.,once,TGTGCCAGCAGCTTAGCGGCTAGGAGCCCCTACAATGAGCAGTTCTTC,CASSLAARSPYNEQFF
TRBJ1-1,TRBV6-5,.,once,TGTGCCAGCAGTTACTCTCAGAACACTGAAGCTTTCTTT,CASSYSQNTEAFF
TRBJ1-1,TRBV19,.,once,TGTGCCAGTAGTATGTGGGGTAACACTGAAGCTTTCTTT,CASSMWGNTEAFF
TRBJ2-2,TRBV6-4,.,.,TGTGCCAGCAGTGCGGGAGAGGACACCGGGGAGCTGTTTTTT,CASSAGEDTGELFF
TRBJ2-3,TRBV19,TRBD2,few,TGTGCCAGTAGTATGCTAGCGGGGAGGGAATCAGATACGCAGTATTTT,CASSMLAGRESDTQYF
TRBJ1-1,TRBV2,TRBD1,.,TGTGCCAGCAGAGGCGGACAGGGCGGGACTGAAGCTTTCTTT,CASRGGQGGTEAFF
TRBJ1-1,TRBV6-5,TRBD1,few,TGTGCCAGCAGTTACGAAGGGGGCCTGAACACTGAAGCTTTCTTT,CASSYEGGLNTEAFF
TRBJ2-4,TRBV6-1,.,.,TGTGCCAGCAGTGATCAACAGGTCGGTTACATTCAGTACTTC,CASSDQQVGYIQYF
TRBJ1-6,TRBV6-5,.,.,TGTGCCAGCAGTTACTCGTGGCAGTATAATTCACCCCTCCACTTT,CASSYSWQYNSPLHF
TRBJ2-3,TRBV10-1,TRBD1,.,TGCGCCAGCAGTCAAGGAACAGGGGACACAGATACGCAGTATTTT,CASSQGTGDTDTQYF
TRBJ1-4,TRBV5-5,.,.,TGTGCCAGCAGCTTTAGTCAGGCACCAACAAGGGGGGAAAAACTGTTTTTT,CASSFSQAPTRGEKLFF
TRBJ2-7,TRBV6-5,.,once,TGTGCCAGCAGTATCACCTACGAGCAGTACTTC,CASSITYEQYF